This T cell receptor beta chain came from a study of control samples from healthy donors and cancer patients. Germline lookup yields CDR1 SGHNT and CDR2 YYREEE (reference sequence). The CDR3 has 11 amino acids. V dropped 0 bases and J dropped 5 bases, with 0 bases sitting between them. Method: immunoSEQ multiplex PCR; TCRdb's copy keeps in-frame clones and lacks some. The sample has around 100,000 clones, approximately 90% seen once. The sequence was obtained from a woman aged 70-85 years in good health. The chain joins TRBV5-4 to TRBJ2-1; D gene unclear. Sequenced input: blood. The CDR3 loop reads CASSLDNEQFF. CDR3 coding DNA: TGTGCCAGCAGCTTGGACAATGAGCAGTTCTTC.